This TCR beta chain was obtained from a study of blood T cell repertoires in COVID-19. The wider study: There were acute and convalescent COVID-19 samples, and they came from the United States, Italy and Spain. T cells, B-cell-depleted T cells, or PBMCs supplied cDNA or gDNA.

Enrollees, roughly 18 to 90 years old, lived in 24 US areas. Symptom resolution, clearance, or two negative PCRs marked the recovered donors of Cohort 3. The protocol was immunoSEQ multiplex PCR, while the TCRdb copy is restricted to in-frame clones and leaves out a portion. The sample contains about 300,000 clones, 87% of which appear only once. Sample: PBMCs or T cells enriched from blood (not recorded which). This receptor was identified in a woman in her thirties who had recovered from COVID-19.

CDR3 nucleotides: TGCGCCAGCAGCCCAGGGACAGAACATCAGCCCCAGCATTTT. This codes for CASSPGTEHQPQHF. The chain joins TRBV5-1 to TRBJ1-5; the match to TRBD1 covers 7 bases. Germline CDR1 reads SGHRS; CDR2 reads YFSETQ. The junction had 6 bases not matched to a gene; V was cut back by 4 bases and J by 5 bases. CDR3 length: 14 amino acids.